These 21 T cell receptor beta chains were sequenced from one sample in a study of neurological immune-mediated disorders. TCRdb redid the calling of the 5' RACE reads with MiXCR, one entry per CDR3 protein. Of around 100,000 distinct CDR3 sequences in the sample, roughly a tenth were seen once. Indicated time point: longitudinal time-point 3. The sequenced sample was PBMCs. The receptor source for this set is a female donor with HTLV-1-associated myelopathy (HAM/TSP).

This clonotype was recorded at least ten times. V and J are TRBV6-6 and TRBJ1-2; D might be TRBD1 (5 bases). The CDR3 is made up of 13 amino acids. Germline V lookup: CDR1 MNHNY, CDR2 SVGAGI (reference sequence). The V gene lost 6 bases and the J gene lost 4 bases, with 12 bases spanning the gap. The CDR3 sequence is CASSEDSSYGYTF. Here the CDR3 DNA reads TGTGCCAGCAGCGAAGACAGCAGCTATGGCTACACCTTC.

In this sample, this clonotype turned up many times. This chain links TRBV5-1 with TRBJ2-1, with TRBD2 matching 7 bases. V gave up 0 bases and J gave up 3 bases; unmatched junction bases: 6. The CDR3 length is 16 residues. Germline-derived CDR1 and CDR2 are SGHRS and YFSETQ. The CDR3 DNA is TGCGCCAGCAGCTTGGATGGGTCGGGGGGCTACAATGAGCAGTTCTTC. Protein sequence: CASSLDGSGGYNEQFF.

This clonotype was seen many times. This chain connects TRBV29-1 to TRBJ2-3; D might be TRBD2 (6 bases). The CDR3 is 12 amino acids. From germline, CDR1 is SQVTM and CDR2 ANQGSEA. The V gene lost 4 bases and the J gene lost 4 bases, with 9 bases spanning the gap. CDR3 in amino acids: CSVAEGSDTQYF. The CDR3 coding sequence is TGCAGCGTTGCGGAGGGGTCAGATACGCAGTATTTT.

This clonotype was seen many times. V and J are TRBV6-5 and TRBJ2-2, with no clear D. Trimming took off 0 bases at V and 2 bases at J, with 19 bases between the two ends. CDR1 MNHEY and CDR2 SVGAGI come from the germline V gene. The CDR3 sequence is 19 residues long. The CDR3 loop reads CASSYSPIFPRPNTGELFF. The DNA for the CDR3 is TGTGCCAGCAGTTACTCACCGATCTTCCCGCGACCCAACACCGGGGAGCTGTTTTTT.

The gene calls are TRBV5-5 and TRBJ1-4; D is unclear. The V gene lost 0 bases and the J gene lost 8 bases, with 11 bases spanning the gap. Germline values: CDR1 SGHKS, CDR2 YYEKEE (reference sequence). CDR3 size: 14 residues. The CDR3 reads CASSLVGYEEKLFF. Here the CDR3 DNA reads TGTGCCAGCAGCTTGGTGGGTTATGAAGAAAAACTGTTTTTT.

This clonotype was seen repeatedly, ten times or more. The V and J genes are TRBV27 and TRBJ1-1; maybe TRBD1 (5 bases). This CDR3 contains 18 residues. Trimming cost V 0 bases and J 3 bases, with 20 bases left between them. Per germline, CDR1 MNHEY and CDR2 SMNVEV (reference sequence). The chain's CDR3 is CASSLSPEWGGRDTEAFF. DNA for the CDR3: TGTGCCAGCAGTTTATCTCCTGAGTGGGGGGGGAGAGACACTGAAGCTTTCTTT.

This clonotype has ten or more counts. The chain recombines TRBV28 with TRBJ2-7; D perhaps matches TRBD2 (5 bases). Per the germline V gene, CDR1 is MDHEN and CDR2 is SYDVKM. The V end was cut by 6 bases, the J end by 1 base, with 25 bases between. The CDR3 has 18 amino acids. DNA of the CDR3: TGTGCCAGCAGCCAAAACTCCGGAGGTGGAACGGTATCCTACGAGCAGTACTTC. Its translation is CASSQNSGGGTVSYEQYF.

This clonotype was counted only a few times. The CDR3 region is CASSLGGGETDTQYF. CDR3 in DNA: TGTGCCAGCAGCTTAGGCGGGGGGGAGACCGATACGCAGTATTTT. The genes are TRBV7-2 and TRBJ2-3; TRBD2 matches at 9 bases. The length of the CDR3 is 15 residues. Trimming removed 1 base from V and 6 bases from J; junction bases left unmatched: 5. Germline loops: CDR1 SGHTA, CDR2 FQGNSA.

This clonotype was seen ten or more times. CDR3 sequence (DNA): TGCGCCAGCAGCTTGTCGGCGGCAACTAATGAAAAACTGTTTTTT. Residues: CASSLSAATNEKLFF. The chain carries TRBV5-1 and TRBJ1-4; D uncertain. V lost 1 base, J lost 0 bases, and 7 bases lay in between. CDR1 is SGHRS, CDR2 YFSETQ, per germline. The CDR3 has 15 residues.

The chain employs TRBV7-2 and TRBJ2-3; TRBD2 matches 8 bases. Looked up from germline, CDR1 is SGHTA and CDR2 is FQGNSA. The junction had 5 bases not matched to a gene; V was cut back by 6 bases and J by 0 bases. The length of the CDR3 is 15 residues. In nucleotides, the CDR3 is TGTGCCAGCAGTTCGCGGGGGGTTAGCACAGATACGCAGTATTTT. Residues: CASSSRGVSTDTQYF. Complete variable domain (other parts from reference TRBV7-2 and TRBJ2-3): GAGVSQSPSNKVTEKGKDVELRCDPISGHTALYWYRQSLGQGLEFLIYFQGNSAPDKSGLPSDRFSAERTGGSVSTLTIQRTQQEDSAVYLCASSSRGVSTDTQYFGPGTRLTVL.

This clonotype showed up many times. This chain connects TRBV12-3 or TRBV12-4 to TRBJ2-1; D uncertain. CDR3 length: 14 residues. V lost 1 base, J lost 5 bases, and 9 bases lay in between. CDR3 region: CASSLGGPNNEQFF. CDR3 bases: TGTGCCAGCAGTTTAGGTGGACCCAACAATGAGCAGTTCTTC.

In its sample, this clonotype was seen many times. The chain carries TRBV12-3 or TRBV12-4 and TRBJ1-2; D gene unclear. The ends were cut back, 2 bases at V and 7 bases at J, with 8 bases in the middle. The CDR3 is 12 residues long. This CDR3 reads CASSLSIGGYTF. In DNA, the CDR3 is TGTGCCAGCAGTTTATCAATCGGTGGCTACACCTTC.

This clonotype was observed at least ten times. The gene calls are TRBV5-1 and TRBJ2-1, with 8 bases fitting TRBD2. CDR1 is SGHRS and CDR2 is YFSETQ in the germline V gene. Unmatched junction bases numbered 7, after V lost 0 bases and J lost 2 bases. The CDR3 is 17 amino acids. In DNA form, the CDR3 reads TGCGCCAGCAGCTTGGCCTTGAGCGGGGGCACCTACAATGAGCAGTTCTTC. Amino acid sequence: CASSLALSGGTYNEQFF. The complete variable domain, with remaining parts taken from reference TRBV5-1 and TRBJ2-1, reads KAGVTQTPRYLIKTRGQQVTLSCSPISGHRSVSWYQQTPGQGLQFLFEYFSETQRNKGNFPGRFSGRQFSNSRSEMNVSTLELGDSALYLCASSLALSGGTYNEQFFGPGTRLTVL.

A word on this clonotype: Since a much larger clone is just one base distant, this may be a read error. The gene calls are TRBV28 and TRBJ2-7; 7 bases agree with TRBD2. The CDR3 sequence is 14 residues long. After removal of 5 bases from V and 3 bases from J, the junction contained 7 bases not matched to a gene. The germline V gene encodes CDR1 MDHEN and CDR2 SYDVKM. The CDR3 here is CASSSFAGVYEQYF. The CDR3 nucleotides read TGTGCCAGCAGTAGTTTTGCGGGGGTCTACGAGCAGTACTTC. Based on the CDR3 plus reference TRBV28 and TRBJ2-7, the full variable domain is DVKVTQSSRYLVKRTGEKVFLECVQDMDHENMFWYRQDPGLGLRLIYFSYDVKMKEKGDIPEGYSVSREKKERFSLILESASTNQTSMYLCASSSFAGVYEQYFGPGTRLTVT.

The chain carries TRBV7-7 and TRBJ2-5; the match to TRBD1 covers 8 bases. Trimming at V came to 5 bases and at J to 5 bases, leaving 10 bases not matched to a gene. CDR1 SSHAT and CDR2 FNYEAQ come from the germline V gene (reference sequence). This CDR3 is 15 amino acids long. CDR3 nucleotides: TGTGCCAGCAGCCGAGACAGGGGAGGCTGGGAGACCCAGTACTTC. This sequence encodes CASSRDRGGWETQYF.

This clonotype was recorded many times. The V and J genes are TRBV20-1 and TRBJ2-3; 7 bases are a match to TRBD1. The CDR3 loop spans 18 amino acids. Germline V gene sequence: CDR1 DFQATT, CDR2 SNEGSKA (reference sequence). V dropped 5 bases and J dropped 1; count of bases not matched to a gene: 18. The CDR3 bases are TGCAGTGCTTCCGGGACAGAAGATTTCTATGGACGCACAGATACGCAGTATTTT. Its protein product is CSASGTEDFYGRTDTQYF.

In this sample, this clonotype turned up a few times. The chain employs TRBV3-1 and TRBJ2-5; D unclear. From germline, CDR1 is LGHDT and CDR2 YNNKEL (reference sequence). This CDR3 contains 13 residues. V shed 4 bases and J shed 3 bases, with 9 bases lying between them. CDR3 protein: CASSLLSEETQYF. The DNA for the CDR3 is TGTGCCAGCAGCCTCCTGTCCGAAGAGACCCAGTACTTC.

This clonotype was counted many times. The V gene is TRBV10-3, the J gene TRBJ1-3; D is possibly TRBD1 (5 bases). This CDR3 is 14 amino acids long. Trimming cost V 6 bases and J 2 bases, with 11 bases left between them. Germline-derived CDR1 and CDR2 are ENHRY and SYGVKD. The CDR3 sequence is CAIRAQEPGNTIYF. In DNA, the CDR3 is TGTGCCATCAGAGCACAGGAACCTGGAAACACCATATATTTT.

In this sample, this clonotype turned up many times. This sequence joins TRBV5-1 and TRBJ2-3; D unclear. Germline CDR1 and CDR2: SGHRS and YFSETQ. The CDR3 has 13 amino acids. Trimming removed 4 bases at V and 4 bases at J, with 10 bases between. As DNA, the CDR3 is TGCGCCAGCAGCGTAGTCCCTGCAGATACGCAGTATTTT. Amino acids: CASSVVPADTQYF.

Worth noting for this clonotype: Since a much larger clone is just one base distant, this may be a read error. This chain uses TRBV5-1 with TRBJ2-5, with a tentative D call TRBD2 (7 bases). Germline CDR1 SGHRS, CDR2 YFSETQ. CDR3 length: 14 residues. The CDR3 sequence: CASSLEGGPETQNF. CDR3 in DNA: TGCGCCAGCAGCTTGGAGGGGGGGCCGGAGACCCAGAACTTC.

The CDR3 sequence is CSVDSGGGNTIYF. CDR3 bases: TGCAGCGTTGACTCAGGGGGAGGAAACACCATATATTTT. The J gene is TRBJ1-3, the V gene TRBV29-1, with 7 bases identical to TRBD1. The V and J ends lost 3 bases and 4 bases, in that order; junction bases with no gene match: 3. This CDR3 comprises 13 residues. CDR1 is SQVTM and CDR2 is ANQGSEA in the germline V gene.